This T cell receptor (beta chain) was captured by sequencing in a study of T cell repertoires in cytomegalovirus infection. Study-wide context: As its CMV epitopes, the study selected recently identified HLA-C-restricted and well-studied HLA-B-restricted targets.

About this clonotype itself: The antigen is undetermined.

Germline V gene sequence: CDR1 LNHDA, CDR2 SQIVND (reference sequence). Trimming stripped 10 bases from V and 1 base from J, with 11 bases between. CDR3 size: 14 residues. TCRdb fed the reads into MiXCR, producing one record per CDR3 protein. The repertoire holds roughly 990,000 distinct CDR3 sequences, with approximately 31% as singletons. The chain recombines TRBV19 with TRBJ2-6; D is uncertain. This clonotype originated in a human donor in good health (CMV status not recorded). Some clones in this sample may be carry-over from other donors' samples. This specimen consisted of cultured CD8+ T cells from PBMCs, obtained from culture after CMV antigen stimulation. The CDR3 DNA follows: TGTGCCACCGAAAGCTGGTCTGGGGCCAACGTCCTGACTTTC. It codes for CATESWSGANVLTF.